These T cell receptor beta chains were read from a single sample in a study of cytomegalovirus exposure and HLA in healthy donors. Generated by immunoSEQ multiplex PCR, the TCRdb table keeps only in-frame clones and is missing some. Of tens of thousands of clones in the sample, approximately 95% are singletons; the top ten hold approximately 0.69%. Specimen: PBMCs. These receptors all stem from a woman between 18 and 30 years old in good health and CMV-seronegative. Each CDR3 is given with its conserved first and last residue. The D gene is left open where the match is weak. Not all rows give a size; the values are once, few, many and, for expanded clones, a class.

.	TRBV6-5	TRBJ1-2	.	TGTGCCAGCAGACAGGGATTGGTGGACTATGGCTACACCTTC	CASRQGLVDYGYTF
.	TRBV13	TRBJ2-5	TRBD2	TGTGCCAGCAGCTCATACTTGGTCGGAGCGGGGTCGCAAGAGACCCAGTACTTC	CASSSYLVGAGSQETQYF
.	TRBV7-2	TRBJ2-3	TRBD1	TGTGCCAGCAGGAGACCGGGACAGGGTTGGGATACGCAGTATTTT	CASRRPGQGWDTQYF
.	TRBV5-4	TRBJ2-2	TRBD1	TGTGCCAGCAGCCGGGACAGGGGGACCGGGGAGCTGTTTTTT	CASSRDRGTGELFF
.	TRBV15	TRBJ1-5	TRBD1	TGTGCCACCAGCATGACCCGGACAGGTCACCAGCCCCAGCATTTT	CATSMTRTGHQPQHF
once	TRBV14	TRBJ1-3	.	TGTGCCAGCAGCCAAGGGCCCTCTGGAAACACCATATATTTT	CASSQGPSGNTIYF
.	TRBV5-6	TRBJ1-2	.	TGTGCCAGCAGCTACCTTCCGGGGAACCGCTACACCTTC	CASSYLPGNRYTF
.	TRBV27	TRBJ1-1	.	TGTGCCAGCAGTTGGCGGGTGAACACTGAAGCTTTCTTT	CASSWRVNTEAFF
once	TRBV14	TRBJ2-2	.	TGTGCCAGCAGCCCCCAGGTGAACACCGGGGAGCTGTTTTTT	CASSPQVNTGELFF
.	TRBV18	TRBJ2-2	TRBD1	TGTGCCAGCTCACCACCGGGACAGACCACCGGGGAGCTGTTTTTT	CASSPPGQTTGELFF
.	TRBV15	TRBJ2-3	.	TGTGCCACCAGCAGAGACGAGGGTTGGGGCACAGATACGCAGTATTTT	CATSRDEGWGTDTQYF
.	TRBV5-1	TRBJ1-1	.	TGCGCCAGCAGCTTGGCGCTCACAGGGTTGGACACTGAAGCTTTCTTT	CASSLALTGLDTEAFF
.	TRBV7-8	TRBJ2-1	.	TGTGCCAGCAGCTTAGGGGGGGATGAGCAGTTCTTC	CASSLGGDEQFF
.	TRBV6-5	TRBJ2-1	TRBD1	TGTGCCAGCAGTTACTCGAATACAGGGGTCTACAATGAGCAGTTCTTC	CASSYSNTGVYNEQFF
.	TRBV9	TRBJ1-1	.	TGTGCCAGCAGCGTAGTTGGCGGTTTGAACACTGAAGCTTTCTTT	CASSVVGGLNTEAFF
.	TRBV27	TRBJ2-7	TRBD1	TGTGCCAGCAGCAAGACAGGGATCGAGCAGTACTTC	CASSKTGIEQYF
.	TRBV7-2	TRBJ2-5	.	TGTGCCAGCAGCTGGGGAGCGGAGGGGCTTGGGACCCAGTACTTC	CASSWGAEGLGTQYF
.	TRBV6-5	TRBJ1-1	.	TGTGCCAGCAGTTTAAGGGGCAGACTCATGAACACTGAAGCTTTCTTT	CASSLRGRLMNTEAFF
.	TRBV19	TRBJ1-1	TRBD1	TGTGCCTCGAAATCCGGGACAGGGACTGTAGCATTAGAAGCTTTCTTT	CASKSGTGTVALEAFF
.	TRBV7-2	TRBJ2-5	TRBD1	TGTGCCAGCAGTACAGGGGGCGCTGAGAAGACCCAGTACTTC	CASSTGGAEKTQYF
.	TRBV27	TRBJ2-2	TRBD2	TGTGCCAGCAGCCTATGGACGGCGGGAGCCGCCGGGGAGCTGTTTTTT	CASSLWTAGAAGELFF
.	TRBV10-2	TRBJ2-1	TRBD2	TGCGCCAGCAGGTCGGGACTAGCGGGAGGGGCGTTCTTC	CASRSGLAGGAFF
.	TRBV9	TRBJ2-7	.	TGTGCCAGCAGCGTAGTGTCAGGGGAAGAGCAGTACTTC	CASSVVSGEEQYF
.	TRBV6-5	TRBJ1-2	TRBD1	TGTGCCAGCAGCCATACAGGGGACGCTGGCTACACCTTC	CASSHTGDAGYTF
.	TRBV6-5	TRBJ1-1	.	TGTGCCAGCAGTTACGGGGGGGGCACTGAAGCTTTCTTT	CASSYGGGTEAFF
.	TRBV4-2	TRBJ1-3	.	TGTGCCAGCAGCCAAGATCTGGGACAAGTATTCTCTGGAAACACCATATATTTT	CASSQDLGQVFSGNTIYF
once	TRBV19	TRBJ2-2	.	TGTGCCAGTAGTATACAGGGGGGCGGCACCGGGGAGCTGTTTTTT	CASSIQGGGTGELFF
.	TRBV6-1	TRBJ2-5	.	TGTGCCAGCAGTAGGTACAGTAAGCAAGAGACCCAGTACTTC	CASSRYSKQETQYF
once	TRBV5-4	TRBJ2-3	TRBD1	TGTGCCAGCAGCTTGTCCGCAGGGGGTCGGACAGATACGCAGTATTTT	CASSLSAGGRTDTQYF
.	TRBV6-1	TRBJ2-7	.	TGTGCCAGCAGTGAAGGGGGAGGCGCCACCTACGAGCAGTACTTC	CASSEGGGATYEQYF
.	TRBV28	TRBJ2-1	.	TGTGCCAGCAGCCTCGGCGGGACTGGGTACAATGAGCAGTTCTTC	CASSLGGTGYNEQFF
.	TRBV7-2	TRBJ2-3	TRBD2	TGTGCCAGCAGCTTAGAGCGGGGCTTGAGCACAGATACGCAGTATTTT	CASSLERGLSTDTQYF
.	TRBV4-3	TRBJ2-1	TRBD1	TGCGCCAGCAGCCAAACGCCCGGGACAGGGTCCTACAATGAGCAGTTCTTC	CASSQTPGTGSYNEQFF
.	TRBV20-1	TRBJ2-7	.	TGCAGTGCTCTAGGGGGCTACGAGCAGTACTTC	CSALGGYEQYF
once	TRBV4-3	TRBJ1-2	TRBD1	TGCGCCAGCAGCCAAGGGGGGACAGCCTATGGCTACACCTTC	CASSQGGTAYGYTF
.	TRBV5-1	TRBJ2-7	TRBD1	TGCGCCAGCAGCCCCACGGACAGGGACGAAGAGCAGTACTTC	CASSPTDRDEEQYF
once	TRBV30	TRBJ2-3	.	TGTGCCTGGACTCCTAGCGCAAGCACAGATACGCAGTATTTT	CAWTPSASTDTQYF
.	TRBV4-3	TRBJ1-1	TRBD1	TGCGCCAGCAGCCCCACGGACAGGGCCACTGAAGCTTTCTTT	CASSPTDRATEAFF
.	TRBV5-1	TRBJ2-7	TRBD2	TGCGCCAGCAGCCCCTCCGGGGGGAGATCCTACGAGCAGTACTTC	CASSPSGGRSYEQYF
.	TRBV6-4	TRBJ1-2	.	TGTGCCAGCAGTGAAAAGGGGGGCTACACCTTC	CASSEKGGYTF
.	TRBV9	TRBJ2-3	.	TGTGCCAGCAGCGGAGAGGGGACACACACAGATACGCAGTATTTT	CASSGEGTHTDTQYF
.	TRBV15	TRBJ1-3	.	TGTGCCACCAGCAGCGTGGGACAAAAAGCTGGAAACACCATATATTTT	CATSSVGQKAGNTIYF